This T cell receptor beta chain was identified during a study of blood T cells in healthy people across ages. Study-wide findings and caveats: Roughly linear declines in TCR beta diversity per million T cells occurred with age.

The second PCR ran about 6 to 11 cycles with a sample-barcoded 5' primer and J-beta primers. One entry per CDR3 protein results from TCRdb running MiXCR on the 5' RACE reads. The sample contains some 1 million distinct CDR3 sequences, under 55% of which appear only once. Of note for this clonotype: Its antigen is currently unknown.

V lost 4 bases and J lost 5, with 11 bases in between. This CDR3 is 13 amino acids long. Germline-derived CDR1 and CDR2 are LGHDT and YNNKEL (reference sequence). Russia was home to the donors, healthy Caucasian individuals aged about 6 to 100. Peripheral blood samples of roughly 9.8 milliliters were drawn from each donor. Each sample gave at least 6.5 million isolated PBMCs. This chain connects TRBV3-1 to TRBJ2-5; no reliable D call. The sample comprised blood. This clonotype was sampled from a woman aged 60 to 75 in good health. The CDR3 DNA is TGTGCCAGCAGCCGAGGAGCCCGGGAGACCCAGTACTTC. Protein: CASSRGARETQYF.